The 5 T cell receptor beta chains below come from one sample, sequenced in a study of blood T cell repertoires in COVID-19. Repertoires were generated with immunoSEQ multiplex PCR, while TCRdb's copy carries only in-frame clones and drops some. The top ten hold around 5.9% of the sample, which has approximately 200,000 clones, roughly 80% seen once. Sequenced material: peripheral blood. These receptors all stem from a woman aged 40 to 50 with COVID-19, enrolled during active disease.

The chain couples TRBV7-8 to TRBJ2-1, with D hard to call. The germline V gene has CDR1 SGHVS and CDR2 FQNEAQ. This CDR3 contains 12 residues. Deletions cut 5 bases from V and 4 bases from J, with 6 bases between. CDR3 loop: CASSPEYNEQFF. CDR3 bases: TGTGCCAGCAGCCCCGAGTACAATGAGCAGTTCTTC. Variable domain in full (rest from reference TRBV7-8 and TRBJ2-1): GAGVSQSPRYKVAKRGQDVALRCDPISGHVSLFWYQQALGQGPEFLTYFQNEAQLDKSGLPSDRFFAERPEGSVSTLKIQRTQQEDSAVYLCASSPEYNEQFFGPGTRLTVL.

The rearrangement links TRBV7-2 to TRBJ2-7, with D perhaps matching TRBD2 (6 bases). The CDR3 extends over 13 amino acids. Trimming stripped 5 bases from V and 4 bases from J, with 12 bases between. CDR1 and CDR2 (germline): SGHTA, FQGNSA. The DNA of the CDR3 is TGTGCCAGCAGCGCACTAGCTGGGTACGAGCAGTACTTC. The encoded protein is CASSALAGYEQYF.

This clone was seen ten or more times. The rearrangement uses TRBV5-4 and TRBJ2-3, with 9 bases matching TRBD2. The CDR3 runs 18 residues. Unmatched junction bases numbered 17, after V lost 4 bases and J lost 5 bases. Germline V CDR1 and CDR2: SGHNT, YYREEE (reference sequence). The CDR3 loop reads CASSGSLSGGSPGDTQYF. The DNA for the CDR3 is TGTGCCAGCAGCGGTTCACTTAGCGGGGGTAGTCCGGGAGATACGCAGTATTTT.

This clone was seen only once. V is TRBV19 and J is TRBJ1-5; 7 bases fit TRBD1. J lost 4 bases, V lost 0 bases, and 6 bases had no gene match. Germline CDR1 is LNHDA and CDR2 is SQIVND (reference sequence). This CDR3 is built from 16 residues. The CDR3 sequence: CASSIDLGQRNQPQHF. In nucleotides, the CDR3 is TGTGCCAGTAGTATAGACCTGGGACAGCGAAATCAGCCCCAGCATTTT.

J is TRBJ2-7 and V is TRBV7-6; 7 nucleotides align to TRBD1. Germline values: CDR1 SGHVS, CDR2 FNYEAQ. The CDR3 loop spans 11 amino acids. Trimming at V came to 4 bases and at J to 6 bases, leaving 0 bases not matched to a gene. The CDR3 spells CASSYRGEQYF. The CDR3 DNA reads TGTGCCAGCAGCTACAGGGGCGAGCAGTACTTC.